The present entry profiles one T cell receptor (beta chain) with its context. Its antigen is unknown. No much larger clonotype is one base removed from it; base qualities were not supplied. This sample stems from a study of post-analysis software for immune sequencing data (dated by TCRdb to the mid-2010s). At the level of the whole study: Relapsing-remitting, secondary progressive and progressive-relapsing multiple sclerosis were recorded as disease courses, and subtype annotation was lacking for some patients. The multiple sclerosis patient repertoires were compared with 10 to 12 previously published healthy control repertoires from donors aged roughly 6 to 25 years. A subset of samples was prepared in parallel using single-end sample barcoding, then pooled and co-amplified after Illumina adapter ligation. Summary of the overall study and its limitations: Direct clustering with F measure showed strong co-clustering of samples prepared in the same batch, prompting a batch-effect correction. A handful of TRBV segments, including TRBV5-6, TRBV5-1 and TRBV20-1, were significantly more frequent in patients than controls. The control group was slightly older than the multiple sclerosis patient group. Multiple sclerosis patients had significantly lower normalized Chao1 diversity than controls, a result that suggests substantial peripheral T-cell clonal expansion.

Library preparation used PCR. TCRdb lists the instrument as Illumina HiSeq 2500. Unique molecular identifiers were incorporated into TCR beta cDNA libraries to reduce PCR and sequencing biases. Per 1 to 10 million input T cells, approximately 500,000 cDNA molecules were obtained, such that each molecule approximated one T cell. The same protocol used for the earlier healthy control dataset was applied to prepare and sequence the patient libraries. Within a given batch, samples were prepared together, multiplexed and sequenced on the same HiSeq lane. As for the authors' bioinformatics: Raw barcoded reads were processed with MIGEC, discarding single-read molecular identifier groups before consensus assembly and CDR3 extraction. Clonotype tables were post-analysed with VDJtools, and diversity was normalized by down-sampling all datasets to the smallest sample size. To correct batch-related cross-sample contamination, repertoire overlap clustering matched CDR3 amino acid sequences but not nucleotide sequences. TCRdb reanalyzed the raw reads on its own, using fastp at Q25 for trimming and MiXCR for clone calling, and kept in-frame beta chains. Every distinct CDR3 protein forms one entry, paired with its most common genes and DNA. TCRdb's processing, not the authors', yielded these V and J calls. This sample is represented by around 400,000 distinct CDR3 sequences; about 39% of them were singletons. The ten largest account for 7.6% of the sample.

To demonstrate the VDJtools post-analysis software, TCR beta repertoires were profiled from the peripheral blood of roughly 12 young patients with multiple sclerosis. The patients with multiple sclerosis were children and adolescents between 6 and 15 years of age. The CDR3, cysteine through phenylalanine, is 19 amino acids long. The only DNA kept is the CDR3, 57 bases in frame from the first base. The rearranged segments are TRBV21-1 and TRBJ2-4; the table's D gene call, TRBD1, was not cross checked with the DNA. TRBV21-1 is a recognized pseudogene. The sequenced sample was blood. The clonotype comes from a girl aged 2-9 years with multiple sclerosis. For the CDR3, the sequence is CASSRGGGRTLLAKNIQYF. The DNA reads TGTGCCAGCAGCCGTGGGGGGGGCAGGACACTTCTAGCCAAAAACATTCAGTACTTC.